This T cell receptor (beta chain) was profiled in a study of cytomegalovirus exposure and HLA in healthy donors. Study-level findings and limits: Most sequenced TCRs were rare (though some public TCRs occurred in many donors). The authors listed 150 to 200 TCR beta chains as cytomegalovirus-associated. In vitro confirmation showed three CMV-associated chains to be CMV antigen specific.

CDR3 length equals 12 residues. Trimming removed 0 bases from V and 5 bases from J, with 6 bases in between. Per germline, CDR1 SGHRS and CDR2 YFSETQ. This clone was seen a few times. Antigen specificity is unknown. TCRdb keeps only in-frame clones here, not all; method: immunoSEQ multiplex PCR. The table has 200,000 or so clones, 75% to 85% seen once. The rearrangement joins TRBV5-1 to TRBJ2-7, with D hard to call. The TCR originated in a woman younger than 45 in good health and CMV-seropositive. Sequenced material: PBMCs. CDR3 bases: TGCGCCAGCAGCTTGGCTATCCACGAGCAGTACTTC. It translates to CASSLAIHEQYF. The full variable domain, completed using reference TRBV5-1 and TRBJ2-7, is KAGVTQTPRYLIKTRGQQVTLSCSPISGHRSVSWYQQTPGQGLQFLFEYFSETQRNKGNFPGRFSGRQFSNSRSEMNVSTLELGDSALYLCASSLAIHEQYFGPGTRLTVT.